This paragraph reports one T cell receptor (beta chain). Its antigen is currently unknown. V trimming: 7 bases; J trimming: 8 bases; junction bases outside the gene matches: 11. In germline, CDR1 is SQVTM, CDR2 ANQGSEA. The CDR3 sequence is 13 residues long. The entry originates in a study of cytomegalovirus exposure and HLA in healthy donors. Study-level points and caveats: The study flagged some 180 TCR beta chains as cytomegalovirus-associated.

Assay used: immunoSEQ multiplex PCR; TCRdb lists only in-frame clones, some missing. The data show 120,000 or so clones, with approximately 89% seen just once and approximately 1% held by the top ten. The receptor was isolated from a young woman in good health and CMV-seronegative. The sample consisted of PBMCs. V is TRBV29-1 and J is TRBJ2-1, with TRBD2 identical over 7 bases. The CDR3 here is CSAATSQGHEQFF. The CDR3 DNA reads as TGCAGCGCAGCGACTAGCCAGGGCCATGAGCAGTTCTTC.